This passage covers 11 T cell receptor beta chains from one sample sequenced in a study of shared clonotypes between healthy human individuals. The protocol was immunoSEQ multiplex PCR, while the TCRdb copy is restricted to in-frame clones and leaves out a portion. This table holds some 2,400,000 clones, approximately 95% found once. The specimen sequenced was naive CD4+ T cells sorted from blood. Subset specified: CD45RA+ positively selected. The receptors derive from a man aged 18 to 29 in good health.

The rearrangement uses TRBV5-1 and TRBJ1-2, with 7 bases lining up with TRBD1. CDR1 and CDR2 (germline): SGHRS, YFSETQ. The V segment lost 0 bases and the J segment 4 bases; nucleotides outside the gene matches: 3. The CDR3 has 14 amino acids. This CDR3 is CASSLADRAYGYTF. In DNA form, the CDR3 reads TGCGCCAGCAGCTTGGCCGACAGGGCCTATGGCTACACCTTC.

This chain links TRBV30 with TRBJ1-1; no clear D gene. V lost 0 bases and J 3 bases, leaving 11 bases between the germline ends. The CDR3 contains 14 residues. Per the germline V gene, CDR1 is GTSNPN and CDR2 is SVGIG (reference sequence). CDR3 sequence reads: CAWSVWGRDTEAFF. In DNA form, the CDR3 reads TGTGCCTGGAGTGTATGGGGTCGGGACACTGAAGCTTTCTTT.

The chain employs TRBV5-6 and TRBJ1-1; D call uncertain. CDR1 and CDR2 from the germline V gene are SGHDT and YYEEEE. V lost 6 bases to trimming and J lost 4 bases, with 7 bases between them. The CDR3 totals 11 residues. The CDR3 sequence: CASTSSTEAFF. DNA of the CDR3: TGTGCCAGCACCTCTAGCACTGAAGCTTTCTTT.

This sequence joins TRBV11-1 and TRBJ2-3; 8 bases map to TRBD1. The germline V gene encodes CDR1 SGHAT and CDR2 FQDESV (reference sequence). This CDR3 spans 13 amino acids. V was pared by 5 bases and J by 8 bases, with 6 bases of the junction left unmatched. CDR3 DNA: TGTGCCAGCAGCCTCGGACAGGGTATTACGCAGTATTTT. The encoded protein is CASSLGQGITQYF. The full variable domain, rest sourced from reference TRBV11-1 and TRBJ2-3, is EAEVAQSPRYKITEKSQAVAFWCDPISGHATLYWYRQILGQGPELLVQFQDESVVDDSQLPKDRFSAERLKGVDSTLKIQPAELGDSAMYLCASSLGQGITQYFGPGTRLTVL.

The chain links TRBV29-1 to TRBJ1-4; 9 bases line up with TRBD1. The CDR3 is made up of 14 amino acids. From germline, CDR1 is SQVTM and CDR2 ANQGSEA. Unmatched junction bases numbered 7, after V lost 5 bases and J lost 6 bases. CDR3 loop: CSVRGQGPHEKLFF. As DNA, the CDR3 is TGCAGCGTTAGGGGACAGGGACCGCATGAAAAACTGTTTTTT. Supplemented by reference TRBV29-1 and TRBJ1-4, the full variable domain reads SAVISQKPSRDICQRGTSLTIQCQVDSQVTMMFWYRQQPGQSLTLIATANQGSEATYESGFVIDKFPISRPNLTFSTLTVSNMSPEDSSIYLCSVRGQGPHEKLFFGSGTQLSVL.

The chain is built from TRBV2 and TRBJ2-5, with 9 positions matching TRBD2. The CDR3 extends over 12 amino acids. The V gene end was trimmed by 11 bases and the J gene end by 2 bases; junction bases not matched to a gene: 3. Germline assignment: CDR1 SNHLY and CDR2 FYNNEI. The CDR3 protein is CAGGGVQETQYF. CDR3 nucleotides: TGTGCCGGCGGGGGGGTACAAGAGACCCAGTACTTC.

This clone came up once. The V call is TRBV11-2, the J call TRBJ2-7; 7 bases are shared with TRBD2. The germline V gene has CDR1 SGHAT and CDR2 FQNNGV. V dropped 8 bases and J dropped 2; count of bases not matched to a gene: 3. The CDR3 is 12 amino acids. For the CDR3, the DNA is TGTGCCAGCCGTGGGGGGGCCTACGAGCAGTACTTC. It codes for CASRGGAYEQYF.

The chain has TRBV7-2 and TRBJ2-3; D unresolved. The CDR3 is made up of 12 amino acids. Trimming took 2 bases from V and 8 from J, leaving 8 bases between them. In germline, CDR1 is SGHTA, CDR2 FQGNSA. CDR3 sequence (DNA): TGTGCCAGCAGCTTATTTCCCCGTACGCAGTATTTT. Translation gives CASSLFPRTQYF.

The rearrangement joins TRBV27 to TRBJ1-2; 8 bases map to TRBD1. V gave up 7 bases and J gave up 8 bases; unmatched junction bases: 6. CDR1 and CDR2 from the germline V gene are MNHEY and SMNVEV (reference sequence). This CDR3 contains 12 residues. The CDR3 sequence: CASIGAGGGYTF. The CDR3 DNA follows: TGTGCCAGCATCGGGGCAGGGGGCGGCTACACCTTC.

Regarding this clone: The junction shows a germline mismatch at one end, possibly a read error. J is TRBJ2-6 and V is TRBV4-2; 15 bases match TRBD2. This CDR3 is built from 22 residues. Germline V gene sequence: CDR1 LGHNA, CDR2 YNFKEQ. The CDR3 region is CASSQAPGLAGGTYSAANVLTF. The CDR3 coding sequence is TGTGCCAGCAGCCAAGCTCCGGGACTAGCGGGGGGTACTTACTCTGCGGCCAACGTCCTGACTTTC.

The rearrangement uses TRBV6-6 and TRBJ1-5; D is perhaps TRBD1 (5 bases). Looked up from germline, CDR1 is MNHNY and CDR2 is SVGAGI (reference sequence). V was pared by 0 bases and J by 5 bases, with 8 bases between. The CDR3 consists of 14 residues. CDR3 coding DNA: TGTGCCAGCAGTTACTCGACAGCTTATCAGCCCCAGCATTTT. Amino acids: CASSYSTAYQPQHF.